Listed below are T cell receptor beta chains from one sample, sequenced in a study of shared clonotypes between healthy human individuals. Some clones are missing from TCRdb's copy, which holds only in-frame ones; the method was immunoSEQ multiplex PCR. Of over a million clones listed, roughly 95% are singletons. The specimen was naive CD4+ T cells sorted from blood. The receptors here all came from a young man in good health. Each CDR3 is given with its conserved first and last residue. The D gene is left open where the match is weak. The listing skips clone size in some rows; elsewhere it reads once, few, many or a size class.

D gene	clone size	V gene	J gene	CDR3 DNA	CDR3 protein
NA	NA	TRBV29-1	TRBJ2-7	TGCAGCGTTGAGACATCATCCTACGAGCAGTACTTC	CSVETSSYEQYF
NA	NA	TRBV29-1	TRBJ2-1	TGCAGCGCCGGAGGGACTTTCTACAATGAGCAGTTCTTC	CSAGGTFYNEQFF
NA	NA	TRBV6-9	TRBJ2-2	TGTGCCAGCATCCATCCCGACCGAGACGGGGTGAACACCGGGGAGCTGTTTTTT	CASIHPDRDGVNTGELFF
NA	NA	TRBV29-1	TRBJ2-5	TGCAGCGTTGTTGGGGGGCCGGAGACCCAGTACTTC	CSVVGGPETQYF
NA	NA	TRBV7-6	TRBJ2-7	TGTGCCAGCAGCTCAGGAATAGGGGGAAACTACGAGCAGTACTTC	CASSSGIGGNYEQYF
TRBD2	NA	TRBV4-2	TRBJ2-2	TGTGCCAGCAGCCAAAGAGGAGCGGGAGGGATCGGGGAGCTGTTTTTT	CASSQRGAGGIGELFF
NA	few	TRBV10-3	TRBJ1-2	TGTGCCATCAATTCGGCCAGAAACTATGGCTACACCTTC	CAINSARNYGYTF
TRBD2	NA	TRBV25-1	TRBJ2-1	TGTGCCAGCGGGAGGGGACTTCTAACCGACAATGAGCAGTTCTTC	CASGRGLLTDNEQFF
NA	once	TRBV27	TRBJ2-7	TGTGCCAGCAGGCAGATCCTGGGGGGCCCCTACGAGCAGTACTTC	CASRQILGGPYEQYF
TRBD2	NA	TRBV5-1	TRBJ2-5	TGCGCCAGCAGCTTGGGAACTAGCGCTGAGACCCAGTACTTC	CASSLGTSAETQYF
NA	NA	TRBV9	TRBJ2-5	TGTGCCAGCAGCGTACAAAGTTCCCAAGAGACCCAGTACTTC	CASSVQSSQETQYF
TRBD1	NA	TRBV11-2	TRBJ1-2	TGTGCCAGCAGCCCAGGGACAGGGAACGTCTATGGCTACACCTTC	CASSPGTGNVYGYTF
TRBD2	NA	TRBV5-1	TRBJ2-7	TGCGCCAGCAGCCCAGGAGCGGGAGGGTGGGAGCAGTACTTC	CASSPGAGGWEQYF
TRBD2	NA	TRBV6-5	TRBJ2-5	TGTGCCAGCAGCCGGACTAGCGGGAGGATAGAGACCCAGTACTTC	CASSRTSGRIETQYF
NA	NA	TRBV5-1	TRBJ2-5	TGCGCCAGCAGCTTGTATGGGGGTAGGGAGACCCAGTACTTC	CASSLYGGRETQYF
TRBD2	NA	TRBV28	TRBJ2-3	TGTGCCAGCAGTCTGGGACTAGCGGGAGGAAAAACCCCAAGGTCTGGCAGCACAGATACGCAGTATTTT	CASSLGLAGGKTPRSGSTDTQYF
NA	NA	TRBV9	TRBJ2-7	TGTGCCAGCAGCGTAGCCCCCGCGGACCTTAGCTCCTACGAGCAGTACTTC	CASSVAPADLSSYEQYF
TRBD2	once	TRBV4-2	TRBJ2-2	TGTGCCAGCAGCCAAGATTGGGGGACTAGCGGGATAACTACCGGGGAGCTGTTTTTT	CASSQDWGTSGITTGELFF
NA	NA	TRBV4-1	TRBJ2-7	TGCGCCAGCAGCCCGGATCGGACAGAGCAGTACTTC	CASSPDRTEQYF
NA	NA	TRBV5-1	TRBJ2-5	TGCGCCAGCAGCCAGATCGGGGAGACCCAGTACTTC	CASSQIGETQYF
TRBD2	NA	TRBV19	TRBJ2-7	TGTGCCAGTAGTATCGGGAGGGGAGGAGTGTACGAGCAGTACTTC	CASSIGRGGVYEQYF
NA	NA	TRBV21-1	TRBJ2-1	TGTGCCAGCAGCATAGGGGACAGGGGGCTCCTATACAATGAGCAGTTCTTC	CASSIGDRGLLYNEQFF
TRBD2	NA	TRBV25-1	TRBJ2-3	TGTGCCAGCGGGAACGGACTAGCGGGACTCACAGATACGCAGTATTTT	CASGNGLAGLTDTQYF
TRBD1	NA	TRBV7-9	TRBJ2-4	TGTGCCAGCAGCTTAGTCCGGGACAGGGGGCTTTACGCCAAAAACATTCAGTACTTC	CASSLVRDRGLYAKNIQYF
TRBD1	NA	TRBV7-9	TRBJ1-2	TGTGCCAGCAGCTCAGGGGATCAGGGGGCCCGAAATGGCTACACCTTC	CASSSGDQGARNGYTF
NA	once	TRBV5-1	TRBJ2-7	TGCGCCAGCAGCCCGGACTTCGGGGAGCAGTACTTC	CASSPDFGEQYF
TRBD2	NA	TRBV6-5	TRBJ2-1	TGTGCCAGCTCTAGCCTAGCGGGAATTTATGAGCAGTTCTTC	CASSSLAGIYEQFF
NA	NA	TRBV7-3	TRBJ2-2	TGTGCCAGCAGCCCCTCTGGAACTGGGGAGCTGTTTTTT	CASSPSGTGELFF
NA	NA	TRBV6-4	TRBJ2-2	TGTGCCAGCAGTCCCCGGTTGGGCACCGGGGAGCTGTTTTTT	CASSPRLGTGELFF
TRBD2	NA	TRBV7-9	TRBJ2-7	TGTGCCAGCAGCCTCTCGGGGGGGCGAGTCTACGAGCAGTACTTC	CASSLSGGRVYEQYF
TRBD2	NA	TRBV28	TRBJ2-7	TGTGCCAGCAGTGCGGGAGGTCGGGACGAGCAGTACTTC	CASSAGGRDEQYF
NA	NA	TRBV6-5	TRBJ2-7	TGTGCCAGCAGGCGAGGCGATGCCTACGAGCAGTACTTC	CASRRGDAYEQYF
NA	NA	TRBV18	TRBJ1-2	TGTGCCAGCTCACCCGGGCAAGGACAAGGCTACACCTTC	CASSPGQGQGYTF
NA	NA	TRBV9	TRBJ1-1	TGTGCCAGCAGCCCAGGACAGCCTGGGGATGCAGCTTTCTTT	CASSPGQPGDAAFF
TRBD2	few	TRBV5-1	TRBJ2-2	TGCGCCAGCAGCTCGACTAGCGGGAGATCCGGGGAGCTGTTTTTT	CASSSTSGRSGELFF
TRBD1	NA	TRBV11-2	TRBJ2-7	TGTGCCAGCAGCTTTCCGGACAGGGGGCGCATAAGCACCTACGAGCAGTACTTC	CASSFPDRGRISTYEQYF
NA	NA	TRBV7-8	TRBJ2-7	TGTGCCAGCAGCTTAGCAAGGGGGGTCTCGGCCGCCACTTACGAGCAGTACTTC	CASSLARGVSAATYEQYF
TRBD1	NA	TRBV18	TRBJ1-5	TGTGCCAGCTCACCAGGGACAGGGGGCTTTCAGCCCCAGCATTTT	CASSPGTGGFQPQHF
TRBD1	NA	TRBV2	TRBJ2-6	TGTGCCAGCAGTGAAAATAAGTCCCGGGACAGGGGATTGAGCTCTGGGGCCAACGTCCTGACTTTC	CASSENKSRDRGLSSGANVLTF
TRBD1	once	TRBV5-1	TRBJ2-5	TGCGCCAGCAGCCCCGGACAGGGCGGGGAGACCCAGTACTTC	CASSPGQGGETQYF
TRBD1	once	TRBV11-2	TRBJ2-7	TGTGCCAGCAGCTTAGAATCGGGGACAGGATTTCGCGAGCAGTACTTC	CASSLESGTGFREQYF
NA	NA	TRBV5-1	TRBJ1-1	TGCGCCAGCAGCTTGAAACCGCCGAACACTGAAGCTTTCTTT	CASSLKPPNTEAFF
NA	NA	TRBV16	TRBJ2-7	TGTGCCAGCAGCCAATCGCTAGCGAGTGGAGAGCAGTACTTC	CASSQSLASGEQYF
NA	NA	TRBV27	TRBJ2-7	TGTGCCAGCAGTCCCCCCCCGGTGATAGCGGCTTCCTACGAGCAGTACTTC	CASSPPPVIAASYEQYF